This T cell receptor beta chain is drawn from a study of response to subunit inactivated influenza vaccine (dated by TCRdb to 2016 to 2018). Looking at the study overall: The study used deep quantitative T cell receptor repertoire profiling to track responses to a trivalent subunit inactivated influenza vaccine. Results and caveats for the whole study, not just this receptor: The authors proposed that each seasonal influenza vaccination may bring in only a limited number of new T cells.

The germline V gene (reference sequence) provides CDR1 DFQATT and CDR2 SNEGSKA. Clipping removes 2 bases from V and 8 bases from J, with 9 as the unmatched junction base count. The CDR3 runs 14 amino acids, cysteine and phenylalanine included. CDR3 DNA only is kept here, 42 bases in frame from base 1. The time point label here, explained by the study, means: around 45 days after influenza vaccine administration. The method behind the library was RT-PCR. Sequencing took place on an Illumina HiSeq 2500. The public sequencing data were trimmed at Q25 with fastp and processed into clonotypes with MiXCR by TCRdb, which kept only in-frame beta chains. Entries are consolidated by CDR3 protein sequence, retaining the most common genes and DNA. The sample table contains approximately 500,000 distinct CDR3 sequences; only one count was recorded for approximately 13% of them. The top ten hold roughly 13% of the sample.

This clonotype was picked up a small number of times. Its antigen remains undetermined. Base qualities are not recorded, but no much larger clone differs from it by a single base. The specimen was PBMCs from blood, collected around seven weeks after vaccination. In this chain, TRBV20-1 is recombined with TRBJ2-7, and 10 junction bases match TRBD2. The receptor's source is a man between 50 and 59 years old who received an inactivated influenza vaccine. Donor details come from another sample of the same person, matched by shared clones. The DNA sequence is as follows: TGCAGTGCTAGATCGCTAGCGGGAGAACAAAAGCAGTACTTC. The resulting protein is CSARSLAGEQKQYF.